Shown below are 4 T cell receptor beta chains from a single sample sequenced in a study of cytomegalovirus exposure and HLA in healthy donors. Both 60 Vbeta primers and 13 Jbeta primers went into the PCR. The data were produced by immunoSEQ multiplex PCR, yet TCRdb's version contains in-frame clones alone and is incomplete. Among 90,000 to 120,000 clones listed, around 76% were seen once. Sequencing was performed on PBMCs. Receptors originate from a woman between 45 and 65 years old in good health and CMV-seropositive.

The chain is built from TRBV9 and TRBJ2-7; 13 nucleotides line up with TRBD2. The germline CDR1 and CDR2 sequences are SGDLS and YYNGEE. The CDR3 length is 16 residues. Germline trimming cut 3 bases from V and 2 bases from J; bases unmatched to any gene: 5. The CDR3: CASSDRLAGGPYEQYF. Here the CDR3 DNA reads TGTGCCAGCAGCGACCGACTAGCGGGAGGACCCTACGAGCAGTACTTC.

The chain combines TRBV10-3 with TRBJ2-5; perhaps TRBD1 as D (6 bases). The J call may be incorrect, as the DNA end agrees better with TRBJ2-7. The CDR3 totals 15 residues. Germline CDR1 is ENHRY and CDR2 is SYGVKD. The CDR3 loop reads CAISPSVQGTYEQYF. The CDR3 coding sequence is TGTGCCATCAGTCCATCCGTACAGGGCACCTACGAGCAGTACTTC.

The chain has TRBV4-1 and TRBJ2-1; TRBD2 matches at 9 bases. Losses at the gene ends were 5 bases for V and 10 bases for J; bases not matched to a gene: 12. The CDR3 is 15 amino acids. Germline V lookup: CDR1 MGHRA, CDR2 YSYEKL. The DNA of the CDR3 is TGCGCCAGCAGCATCTTGTCGGCGGGGGGGGGAGAGCAGTTCTTC. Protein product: CASSILSAGGGEQFF.

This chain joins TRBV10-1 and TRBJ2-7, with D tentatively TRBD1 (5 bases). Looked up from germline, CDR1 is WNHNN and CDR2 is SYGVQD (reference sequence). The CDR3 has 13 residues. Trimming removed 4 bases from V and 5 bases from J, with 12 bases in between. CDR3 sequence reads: CASSAGIFDEQYF. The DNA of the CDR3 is TGCGCCAGCAGTGCAGGGATCTTTGACGAGCAGTACTTC.